The 26 T cell receptor beta chains listed next were all sequenced from one sample in a study of response to subunit inactivated influenza vaccine. TCRdb itself ran the RT-PCR reads through MiXCR, one entry per CDR3 protein. In the table there are fewer than 650,000 distinct CDR3 sequences, under 15% of which are singletons. The material sequenced was PBMCs from blood, taken roughly 45 days after vaccination. These receptor sequences come from a man over 45 who received an inactivated influenza vaccine.

This clonotype was detected only a few times. The chain links TRBV12-3 or TRBV12-4 to TRBJ2-1, with TRBD1 matching over 9 bases. This CDR3 spans 15 amino acids. With 5 bases clipped from V and 8 bases from J, the junction kept 10 bases outside the gene matches. CDR3 bases: TGTGCCAGCAGTGGGCCGGGACAGGGTCACTATGAGCAGTTCTTC. Its translation is CASSGPGQGHYEQFF.

V usage is TRBV6-5 and J usage is TRBJ1-4; 9 nucleotides agree with TRBD1. The V segment lost 0 bases and the J segment 8 bases; nucleotides outside the gene matches: 4. This CDR3 region has 15 residues. Germline assignment: CDR1 MNHEY and CDR2 SVGAGI. The CDR3 DNA follows: TGTGCCAGCAGTTACTCGGGACAGGGTCTCGAAAAACTGTTTTTT. The encoded protein is CASSYSGQGLEKLFF.

The chain combines TRBV5-6 with TRBJ1-2, with TRBD1 matching 7 bases. The J segment lost 2 bases and the V segment lost 3 bases, leaving 4 bases of the junction unmatched. The CDR3 sequence is 14 residues long. Germline values: CDR1 SGHDT, CDR2 YYEEEE. CDR3 in amino acids: CASSSTGQNYGYTF. In DNA form, the CDR3 reads TGTGCCAGCAGCTCGACAGGGCAGAACTATGGCTACACCTTC.

This chain links TRBV20-1 with TRBJ2-3, with 13 bases that match TRBD2. CDR3 size: 15 residues. V trimming: 6 bases; J trimming: 2 bases; junction bases outside the gene matches: 5. Germline loops: CDR1 DFQATT, CDR2 SNEGSKA (reference sequence). CDR3 bases: TGCAGTGCAAGACTAGCGGGGGGATTCACAGATACGCAGTATTTT. Protein product: CSARLAGGFTDTQYF.

This clonotype was observed a few times. This chain joins TRBV6-5 and TRBJ2-7; a possible D gene is TRBD1 (5 bases). V was shortened by 0 bases and J by 0 bases, with 12 bases between the two germline ends. CDR3 length: 16 residues. Germline CDR1 and CDR2: MNHEY and SVGAGI. The CDR3 DNA is TGTGCCAGCAGTTACTCGATGGGGCCAGGCTCCTACGAGCAGTACTTC. Translation gives CASSYSMGPGSYEQYF.

The rearrangement joins TRBV2 to TRBJ2-5, with 10 bases aligning to TRBD1. Trimming removed 8 bases from V and 2 bases from J; junction bases left unmatched: 5. The CDR3 runs to 14 residues. Germline CDR1 reads SNHLY; CDR2 reads FYNNEI. This chain's CDR3 is CASGTGAVQETQYF. The CDR3 coding sequence is TGTGCCAGCGGGACAGGGGCCGTACAAGAGACCCAGTACTTC.

The gene calls are TRBV5-1 and TRBJ2-7; D might be TRBD1 (5 bases). V lost 2 bases to trimming and J lost 6 bases, with 12 bases between them. Germline loops: CDR1 SGHRS, CDR2 YFSETQ. This CDR3 region has 13 residues. CDR3 coding DNA: TGCGCCAGCAGCTTCCAGGGCTTCAGCGAGCAGTACTTC. It encodes CASSFQGFSEQYF. Drawing the rest from reference TRBV5-1 and TRBJ2-7, the complete variable domain is KAGVTQTPRYLIKTRGQQVTLSCSPISGHRSVSWYQQTPGQGLQFLFEYFSETQRNKGNFPGRFSGRQFSNSRSEMNVSTLELGDSALYLCASSFQGFSEQYFGPGTRLTVT.

The chain uses TRBV15 and TRBJ2-3; 7 positions match TRBD1. CDR1 is LNHNV and CDR2 is YYDKDF in the germline V gene (reference sequence). The length of the CDR3 is 16 residues. V trimming: 6 bases; J trimming: 5 bases; junction bases outside the gene matches: 14. The CDR3 protein is CATSNDSGGTRDTQYF. DNA of the CDR3: TGTGCCACCAGTAACGACTCAGGGGGAACGAGAGATACGCAGTATTTT.

A few counts support this clonotype. The chain recombines TRBV20-1 with TRBJ1-5; tentative D call: TRBD1 (6 bases). V was clipped by 1 base and J by 10 bases, with 17 bases between them. This CDR3 is built from 14 residues. Germline values: CDR1 DFQATT, CDR2 SNEGSKA (reference sequence). DNA of the CDR3: TGCAGTGCTAGAGTGCGACAGGCGTATCGACCCCAGCATTTT. Its protein product is CSARVRQAYRPQHF.

This clonotype has ten or more counts. This chain joins TRBV7-9 and TRBJ1-1; no clear D. This CDR3 is 14 amino acids long. CDR1 is SEHNR and CDR2 is FQNEAQ in the germline V gene (reference sequence). The V gene lost 1 base and the J gene lost 1 base, with 7 bases spanning the gap. The CDR3 DNA follows: TGTGCCAGCAGCTTAGATGAGCAGAACACTGAAGCTTTCTTT. Translated, it gives CASSLDEQNTEAFF.

This clonotype was observed a few times. The chain has TRBV7-8 and TRBJ2-1; perhaps TRBD2 as D (5 bases). Germline loops: CDR1 SGHVS, CDR2 FQNEAQ. Trimming took off 5 bases at V and 14 bases at J, with 16 bases between the two ends. The CDR3 extends over 12 amino acids. For the CDR3, the DNA is TGTGCCAGCAGCGTCGGTAGCGAAAAAAAGTTCTTC. Translating it yields CASSVGSEKKFF.

This clonotype was seen only a few times. The chain joins TRBV20-1 to TRBJ1-2; 8 bases map to TRBD1. J was trimmed by 8 bases and V by 3 bases; bases with no gene match: 8. The CDR3 is made up of 13 amino acids. From germline, CDR1 is DFQATT and CDR2 SNEGSKA (reference sequence). The CDR3 sequence: CSASPETGVGYTF. The CDR3 DNA is TGCAGTGCTAGCCCCGAGACAGGGGTAGGCTACACCTTC.

A remark on this clonotype: Possible read error: a much larger clone is one base away. No conserved phenylalanine or tryptophan is present at the end of the CDR3, so a read error is the likely explanation. V gene TRBV29-1 combines with J gene TRBJ1-1; D remains unclear. V was pared by 2 bases and J by 6 bases, with 13 bases between. CDR3 length: 13 amino acids. Germline CDR1 reads SQVTM; CDR2 reads ANQGSEA. CDR3 DNA: TGCAGCGTTGAAACCTCTACTTGGTCTGAAGCTTTCCTT. Amino acids: CSVETSTWSEAFL.

The chain recombines TRBV12-3 or TRBV12-4 with TRBJ1-2; 9 nucleotides match TRBD1. Trimming at V came to 2 bases and at J to 7 bases, leaving 11 bases not matched to a gene. This CDR3 is built from 16 residues. The CDR3: CASSLSLGGQGPGYTF. The CDR3 DNA reads as TGTGCCAGCAGTTTAAGCCTGGGGGGACAGGGCCCTGGCTACACCTTC.

This clonotype appeared a few times. The rearrangement joins TRBV5-6 to TRBJ1-5; D remains unclear. V lost 5 bases, J lost 4 bases, and 7 bases lay in between. CDR1 and CDR2 (germline): SGHDT, YYEEEE. CDR3 length: 12 amino acids. The CDR3 DNA sequence: TGTGCCAGCAGTTATGGGAATCAGCCCCAGCATTTT. Its translation: CASSYGNQPQHF.

This clonotype was recorded at least ten times. The chain links TRBV5-1 to TRBJ2-7; the match to TRBD1 covers 7 bases. This CDR3 has 15 residues. Unmatched junction bases numbered 10, after V lost 1 base and J lost 6 bases. In germline, CDR1 is SGHRS, CDR2 YFSETQ. CDR3 loop: CASSLYVGSGGEQYF. CDR3 DNA: TGCGCCAGCAGCTTGTACGTGGGGTCAGGGGGCGAGCAGTACTTC. The variable domain in full, completed from reference TRBV5-1 and TRBJ2-7, reads KAGVTQTPRYLIKTRGQQVTLSCSPISGHRSVSWYQQTPGQGLQFLFEYFSETQRNKGNFPGRFSGRQFSNSRSEMNVSTLELGDSALYLCASSLYVGSGGEQYFGPGTRLTVT.

The gene calls are TRBV29-1 and TRBJ2-3, with D perhaps matching TRBD1 (6 bases). The CDR3 runs to 14 residues. The V end was cut by 6 bases, the J end by 8 bases, with 21 bases between. Germline CDR1 reads SQVTM; CDR2 reads ANQGSEA. CDR3: CSVSGTRDTFTQYF. The CDR3 DNA sequence: TGCAGCGTGTCCGGGACAAGGGATACATTTACGCAGTATTTT.

The chain carries TRBV2 and TRBJ1-5; D is undetermined. CDR1 and CDR2 (germline): SNHLY, FYNNEI. This CDR3 spans 18 amino acids. Trimming removed 2 bases at V and 0 bases at J, with 17 bases between. The CDR3 here is CASSETRPGRISNQPQHF. Here the CDR3 DNA reads TGTGCCAGCAGTGAAACCCGACCCGGAAGAATTAGCAATCAGCCCCAGCATTTT.

V gene TRBV12-3 or TRBV12-4 combines with J gene TRBJ2-3; TRBD2 aligns across 11 bases. V lost 3 bases, J lost 6 bases, and 5 bases stayed unmatched. This CDR3 region has 15 residues. DNA of the CDR3: TGTGCCAGCAGTTTTTTAGCGGGAGGGCCCGATACGCAGTATTTT. Amino acids: CASSFLAGGPDTQYF.

The chain joins TRBV6-1 to TRBJ2-7, with D hard to call. This CDR3 comprises 14 residues. Trimming pared 5 bases from V and 2 bases from J, leaving 13 bases between. CDR1 MNHNS and CDR2 SASEGT come from the germline V gene. This CDR3 reads CASSSHRKPYEQYF. The CDR3 nucleotides read TGTGCCAGCAGTAGTCATCGCAAACCCTACGAGCAGTACTTC.

The chain is built from TRBV5-1 and TRBJ2-4; 10 positions match TRBD1. This CDR3 region has 16 residues. Germline V CDR1 and CDR2: SGHRS, YFSETQ. The V gene end was trimmed by 4 bases and the J gene end by 2 bases; junction bases not matched to a gene: 6. The CDR3 region has the DNA TGCGCCAGCAGCCCCGGACAGGGGGAGTCCAAAAACATTCAGTACTTC. Translated, it gives CASSPGQGESKNIQYF.

Only a few counts were recorded for this clonotype. Sequence at one end of the junction differs from germline and may be a read error. The rearrangement uses TRBV6-2 or TRBV6-3 and TRBJ2-1; TRBD2 agrees at 13 bases. CDR3 size: 19 residues. Germline V gives CDR1 MNHEY, CDR2 SVGEGT. In DNA form, the CDR3 reads TGTGCCAGCAGCCGCACCGGGACTAGCGGGATACTGGCCTACAAAGAGCAGTTCTTC. It is translated as CASSRTGTSGILAYKEQFF.

This clonotype was detected a few times. The chain has TRBV19 and TRBJ2-1, with a weak D call TRBD2 (5 bases). CDR1 is LNHDA, CDR2 SQIVND, per germline (reference sequence). Trimming removed 8 bases from V and 4 bases from J, with 18 bases in between. This CDR3 is built from 15 residues. The CDR3 spells CASQRVSGSYNEQFF. The CDR3 DNA is TGTGCCAGTCAGAGGGTTTCAGGATCATACAATGAGCAGTTCTTC.

In this sample, this clonotype turned up once. The chain employs TRBV3-1 and TRBJ2-1, with D perhaps TRBD1 or TRBD2 (6 bases each). The V and J ends lost 2 bases and 10 bases respectively, with 12 bases between them. There are 13 residues in the CDR3. The germline V gene encodes CDR1 LGHDT and CDR2 YNNKEL (reference sequence). This chain's CDR3 is CASSQSGAGEQFF. DNA for the CDR3: TGTGCCAGCAGCCAATCGGGGGCGGGAGAGCAGTTCTTC.

The chain links TRBV7-8 to TRBJ2-2, with 9 nucleotides matching TRBD2. The junction had 4 bases not matched to a gene; V was cut back by 1 base and J by 7 bases. This CDR3 is built from 15 residues. Germline loops: CDR1 SGHVS, CDR2 FQNEAQ. CDR3: CASSLVASGVGELFF. The CDR3 bases are TGTGCCAGCAGCTTAGTGGCTAGCGGGGTCGGGGAGCTGTTTTTT. The complete variable domain, with remaining parts taken from reference TRBV7-8 and TRBJ2-2, reads GAGVSQSPRYKVAKRGQDVALRCDPISGHVSLFWYQQALGQGPEFLTYFQNEAQLDKSGLPSDRFFAERPEGSVSTLKIQRTQQEDSAVYLCASSLVASGVGELFFGEGSRLTVL.

This clonotype has only a few counts. The chain has TRBV15 and TRBJ1-4; D uncertain. The length of the CDR3 is 13 residues. Germline V gene sequence: CDR1 LNHNV, CDR2 YYDKDF (reference sequence). V was cut by 1 base and J by 5 bases, with 5 bases left in between. The CDR3 DNA reads TGTGCCACCAGCAGAGCCCTAAATGAAAAACTGTTTTTT. Protein: CATSRALNEKLFF.